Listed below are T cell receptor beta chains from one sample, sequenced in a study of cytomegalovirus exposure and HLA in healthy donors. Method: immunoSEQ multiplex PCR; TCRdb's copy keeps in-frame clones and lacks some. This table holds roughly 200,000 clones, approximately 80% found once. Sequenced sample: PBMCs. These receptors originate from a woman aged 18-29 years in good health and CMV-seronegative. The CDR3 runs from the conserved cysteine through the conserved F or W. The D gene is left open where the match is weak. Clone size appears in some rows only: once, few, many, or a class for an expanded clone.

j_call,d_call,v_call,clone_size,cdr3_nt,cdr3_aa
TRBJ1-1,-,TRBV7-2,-,TGTGCCAGCAGCCCGTACCCTCTGCGGGGCTTGGGGACTGAAGCTTTCTTT,CASSPYPLRGLGTEAFF
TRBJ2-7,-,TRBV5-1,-,TGCGCCAGCAGCACGGGGACTGCCCGGTACGAGCAGTACTTC,CASSTGTARYEQYF
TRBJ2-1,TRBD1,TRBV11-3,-,TGTGCCAGCAGCTCCCGGGGACAGGAATACAATGAGCAGTTCTTC,CASSSRGQEYNEQFF
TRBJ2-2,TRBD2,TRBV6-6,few,TGTGCCAGCACCGGGACTAGCGGGAGTAAGACCGGGGAGCTGTTTTTT,CASTGTSGSKTGELFF
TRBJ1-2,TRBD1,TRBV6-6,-,TGTGCCAGCAGTCCTACAGGGGATTATGGCTACACCTTC,CASSPTGDYGYTF
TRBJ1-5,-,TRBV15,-,TGTGCCACCAGCTGGGGCAGGGTAGGAGATCAGCCCCAGCATTTT,CATSWGRVGDQPQHF
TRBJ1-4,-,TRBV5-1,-,TGCGCCAGCAGCCCCTCCATGGGGGGGGAAAAACTGTTTTTT,CASSPSMGGEKLFF
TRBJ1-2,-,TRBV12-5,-,TGTGCTAGTGCCCTAGGCTATGGCTACACCTTC,CASALGYGYTF
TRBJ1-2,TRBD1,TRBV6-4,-,TGTGCCAGCAGCCGGACAGGGGGGGACTATGGCTACACCTTC,CASSRTGGDYGYTF
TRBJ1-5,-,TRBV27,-,TGTGCCAGCAGTTTAAGAGGGCTCAATCAGCCCCAGCATTTT,CASSLRGLNQPQHF
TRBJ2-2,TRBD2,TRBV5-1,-,TGCGCCAGCAGCTACTCTAGCGGGAGTGGCACCGGGGAGCTGTTTTTT,CASSYSSGSGTGELFF
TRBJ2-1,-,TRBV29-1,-,TGCAGCGCAGATCTCCCGTCCGGCGGCTACAATGAGCAGTTCTTC,CSADLPSGGYNEQFF
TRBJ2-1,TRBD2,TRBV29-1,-,TGCAGCGTTGAACTGTCTAGCGGTCCGTTGAGCTCCTACAATGAGCAGTTCTTC,CSVELSSGPLSSYNEQFF
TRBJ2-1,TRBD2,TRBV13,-,TGTGCCAGCAGCCCTGGACTAGACGATAGCAATGAGCAGTTCTTC,CASSPGLDDSNEQFF
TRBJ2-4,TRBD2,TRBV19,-,TGTGCCAGTAGTATAGATCTAGGGACTAGCGGGAGTAAAAACATTCAGTACTTC,CASSIDLGTSGSKNIQYF
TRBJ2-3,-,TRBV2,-,TGTGCCAGCAGTGAGTCTCAGGTGGAATTGTATGGGCAAGGCCCAGATACGCAGTATTTT,CASSESQVELYGQGPDTQYF
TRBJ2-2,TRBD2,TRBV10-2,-,TGCGCCAGCAGTGACATCGCGGGAGGGGTTACCGGGGAGCTGTTTTTT,CASSDIAGGVTGELFF
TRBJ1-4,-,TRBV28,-,TGTGCCAGTGGAGGAAATTATAATGAAAAACTGTTTTTT,CASGGNYNEKLFF
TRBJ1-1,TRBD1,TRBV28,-,TGTGCCAGCAGCTCCGGGACAGCTAACACTGAAGCTTTCTTT,CASSSGTANTEAFF
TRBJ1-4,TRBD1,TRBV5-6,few,TGTGCCAGCAGCTGGGACAGGTCGAATGAAAAACTGTTTTTT,CASSWDRSNEKLFF
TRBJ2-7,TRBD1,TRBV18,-,TGTGCCAGCCGGGTGGTGGGACAGCCTTTGGAGCAGTACTTC,CASRVVGQPLEQYF
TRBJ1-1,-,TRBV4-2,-,TGTGCCAGCAGCCAAGTGGGCTTGTTGGACACTAAAAACACTGAAGCTTTCTTT,CASSQVGLLDTKNTEAFF
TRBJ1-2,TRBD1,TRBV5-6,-,TGTGCCAGCAGCTTGACAGGGACAGGGGAAGGCTACACCTTC,CASSLTGTGEGYTF
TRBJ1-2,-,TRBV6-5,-,TGTGCCAGCTCCGGGACACCGACTAACTATGGCTACACCTTC,CASSGTPTNYGYTF
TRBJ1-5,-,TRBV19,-,TGTGCCAGTACCCCGTCATACTCACGCGGCCTGGGTCAGCCCCAGCATTTT,CASTPSYSRGLGQPQHF
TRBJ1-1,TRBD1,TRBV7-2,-,TGTGCCAGCAGCCTAAGACAGGGGGGGAACACTGAAGCTTTCTTT,CASSLRQGGNTEAFF
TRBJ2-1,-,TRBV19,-,TGTGCCAGTAGTATTTTCCGTGAGCAGTTCTTC,CASSIFREQFF
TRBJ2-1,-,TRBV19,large,TGTGCCAGTAGTATGGGACATAGCTCCTACAATGAGCAGTTCTTC,CASSMGHSSYNEQFF
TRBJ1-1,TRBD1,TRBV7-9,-,TGTGCCAGCAGCCCCCCCGGGACAGACAATACTGAAGCTTTCTTT,CASSPPGTDNTEAFF
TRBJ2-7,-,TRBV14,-,TGTGCCAGCAGTCTAGTACAGGGACGGATTTACGAGCAGTACTTC,CASSLVQGRIYEQYF
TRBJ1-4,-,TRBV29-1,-,TGCAGCGTTCCCACAGGAGAAAAACTGTTTTTT,CSVPTGEKLFF
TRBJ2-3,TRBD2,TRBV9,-,TGTGCCAGCAGCGTAGGTCTAGCGGGGGCGGGAGATACGCAGTATTTT,CASSVGLAGAGDTQYF
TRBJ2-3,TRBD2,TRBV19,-,TGTGCCAGTAGGGTTATCGCTAGCGGGAGAGCAGATACGCAGTATTTT,CASRVIASGRADTQYF
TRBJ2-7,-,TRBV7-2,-,TGTGCCAGCAGCGCCCTACCCCCCCCTTCACGGTCCTACGAGCAGTACTTC,CASSALPPPSRSYEQYF
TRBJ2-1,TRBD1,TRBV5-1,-,TGCGCCAGCAGCCCGACAGGGGCTGAGCAGTTCTTC,CASSPTGAEQFF
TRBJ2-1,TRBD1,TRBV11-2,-,TGTGCCAGCAGCCGATTACAGGGGGTGGGCAATGAGCAGTTCTTC,CASSRLQGVGNEQFF
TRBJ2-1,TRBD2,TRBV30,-,TGTGCCTGGAGTACTAGCGGGAGAATTCGGACTGAGCAGTTCTTC,CAWSTSGRIRTEQFF
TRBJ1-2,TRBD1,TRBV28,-,TGTGCCAGCACCACTGCGGACAGGGTCGGGTATGGCTACACCTTC,CASTTADRVGYGYTF
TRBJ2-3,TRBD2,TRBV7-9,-,TGTGCCAGCGTACCCGCGGGGGGCATCACAGATACGCAGTATTTT,CASVPAGGITDTQYF
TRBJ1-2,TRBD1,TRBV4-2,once,TGTGCCAGCAGCCAGCCGGACAGGGCCGACTATGGCTACACCTTC,CASSQPDRADYGYTF
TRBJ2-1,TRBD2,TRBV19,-,TGTGCCAGTAGTATAGGAGCGGGAGGGAGGGGAAATGAGCAGTTCTTC,CASSIGAGGRGNEQFF